A single sample gave rise to the 6 T cell receptor beta chains below, sequenced in a study of spatial heterogeneity in lung cancer (dated by TCRdb to the late 2010s). The sample's time point label is to be understood as: blood at routine non-recurrence follow-up after resection. TCR sequencing used whole RNA extracted from tumor and nontumor lung tissue, or from cryopreserved PBMC samples, without cell sorting. The method behind the library was 5' RACE. The run used a NextSeq 500. TCRdb reprocessed the public reads (quality trimming at Q25 with fastp, clone calling with MiXCR) and kept in-frame beta chains. Merged by CDR3 protein, the rows form single entries marked with the most common genes and DNA. The table for this sample lists under 150,000 distinct CDR3 sequences; 12% of them were counted only once. Jointly, the top ten make up approximately 16% of the sample. Specimen: PBMCs, collected at follow-up. These receptor sequences come from a male donor with early-stage non-small cell lung cancer.

This clonotype was counted between two and nine times. V is TRBV20-1 and J is TRBJ1-5; 10 bases match TRBD1. The junction had 10 bases not matched to a gene; V was cut back by 5 bases and J by 3 bases. The length of the CDR3 is 16 residues. Germline-derived CDR1 and CDR2 are DFQATT and SNEGSKA (reference sequence). The CDR3 DNA follows: TGCAGTGCTCCTTCGACAGGGGGCTTTACCAATCAGCCCCAGCATTTT. Its protein product is CSAPSTGGFTNQPQHF.

The chain joins TRBV7-2 to TRBJ2-2; D is ambiguous. The CDR3 length is 14 residues. The germline V gene encodes CDR1 SGHTA and CDR2 FQGNSA. The ends were cut back, 5 bases at V and 1 base at J, with 8 bases in the middle. Written as DNA, the CDR3 is TGTGCCAGCAGCCGACGGGTGAACACCGGGGAGCTGTTTTTT. This sequence encodes CASSRRVNTGELFF.

There are a few counts of this clonotype. The chain couples TRBV20-1 to TRBJ2-2; no clear D gene. The CDR3 has 12 residues. Per the germline V gene, CDR1 is DFQATT and CDR2 is SNEGSKA (reference sequence). The germline V and J ends were trimmed by 3 bases and 1 base, with 3 bases remaining between them. CDR3 sequence (DNA): TGCAGTGCTAGTGGGAACACCGGGGAGCTGTTTTTT. Protein sequence: CSASGNTGELFF.

This clonotype appeared a few times. The chain recombines TRBV20-1 with TRBJ2-5, with 7 bases identical to TRBD1. Germline V gene lookup returns CDR1 DFQATT and CDR2 SNEGSKA (reference sequence). Trimming at V came to 7 bases and at J to 5 bases, leaving 7 bases not matched to a gene. The length of the CDR3 is 12 residues. CDR3 coding DNA: TGCAGTGGGGGACAGAGGGTCGAGACCCAGTACTTC. This translates into CSGGQRVETQYF.

This clonotype was picked up many times. V gene TRBV2 combines with J gene TRBJ2-1; 10 nucleotides agree with TRBD1. Germline CDR1 SNHLY, CDR2 FYNNEI. The CDR3 spans 15 residues. V was clipped by 7 bases and J by 6 bases; unmatched bases: 9. CDR3: CASIVGTGVGNEQFF. CDR3 nucleotides: TGTGCCAGCATTGTCGGGACAGGGGTCGGCAATGAGCAGTTCTTC.

There are a few counts of this clonotype. The CDR3 is CSAKTAGETQYF. CDR3 sequence (DNA): TGCAGCGCCAAGACAGCCGGGGAGACCCAGTACTTC. The chain couples TRBV29-1 to TRBJ2-5; maybe TRBD1 (5 bases). Looked up from germline, CDR1 is SQVTM and CDR2 is ANQGSEA. Trimming stripped 7 bases from V and 5 bases from J, with 14 bases between. This CDR3 spans 12 amino acids.